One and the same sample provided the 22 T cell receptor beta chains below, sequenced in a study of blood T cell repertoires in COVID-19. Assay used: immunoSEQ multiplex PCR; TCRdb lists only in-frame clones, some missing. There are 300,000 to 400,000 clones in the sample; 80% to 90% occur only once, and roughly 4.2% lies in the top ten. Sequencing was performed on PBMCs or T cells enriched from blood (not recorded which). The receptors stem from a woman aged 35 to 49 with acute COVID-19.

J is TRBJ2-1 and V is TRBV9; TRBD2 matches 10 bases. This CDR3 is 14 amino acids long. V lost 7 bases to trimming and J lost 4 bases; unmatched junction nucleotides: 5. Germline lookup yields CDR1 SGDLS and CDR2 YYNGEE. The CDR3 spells CASQREGPYNEQFF. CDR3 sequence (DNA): TGTGCCAGCCAGCGGGAGGGCCCTTACAATGAGCAGTTCTTC. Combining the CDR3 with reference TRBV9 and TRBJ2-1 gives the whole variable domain DSGVTQTPKHLITATGQRVTLRCSPRSGDLSVYWYQQSLDQGLQFLIQYYNGEERAKGNILERFSAQQFPDLHSELNLSSLELGDSALYFCASQREGPYNEQFFGPGTRLTVL.

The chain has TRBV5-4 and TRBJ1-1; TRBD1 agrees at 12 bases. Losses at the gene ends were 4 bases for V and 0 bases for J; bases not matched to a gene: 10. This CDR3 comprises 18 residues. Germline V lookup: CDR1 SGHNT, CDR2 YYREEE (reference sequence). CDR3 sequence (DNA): TGTGCCAGCAGCCCGGGACAGGGGGCGCATAGGATGAACACTGAAGCTTTCTTT. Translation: CASSPGQGAHRMNTEAFF.

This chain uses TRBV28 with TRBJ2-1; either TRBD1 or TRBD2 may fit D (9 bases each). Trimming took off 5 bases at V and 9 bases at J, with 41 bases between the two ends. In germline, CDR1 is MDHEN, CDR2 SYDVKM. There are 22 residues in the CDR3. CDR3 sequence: CASSPAGTGPLLAGPLGSEQFF. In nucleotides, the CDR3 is TGTGCCAGCAGTCCGGCCGGGACAGGGCCACTACTAGCGGGCCCCCTGGGCAGTGAGCAGTTCTTC.

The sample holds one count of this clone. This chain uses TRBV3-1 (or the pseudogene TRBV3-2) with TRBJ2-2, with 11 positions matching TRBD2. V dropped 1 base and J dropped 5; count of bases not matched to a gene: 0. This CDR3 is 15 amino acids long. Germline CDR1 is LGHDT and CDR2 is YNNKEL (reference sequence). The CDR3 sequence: CASSQASGRTGELFF. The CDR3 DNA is TGTGCCAGCAGCCAAGCTAGCGGGAGGACCGGGGAGCTGTTTTTT.

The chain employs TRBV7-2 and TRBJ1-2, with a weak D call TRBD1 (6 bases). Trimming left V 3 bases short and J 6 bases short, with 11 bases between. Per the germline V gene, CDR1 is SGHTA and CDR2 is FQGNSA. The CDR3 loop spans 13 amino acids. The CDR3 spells CASSFGTQDGYTF. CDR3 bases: TGTGCCAGCAGCTTCGGGACACAGGATGGCTACACCTTC.

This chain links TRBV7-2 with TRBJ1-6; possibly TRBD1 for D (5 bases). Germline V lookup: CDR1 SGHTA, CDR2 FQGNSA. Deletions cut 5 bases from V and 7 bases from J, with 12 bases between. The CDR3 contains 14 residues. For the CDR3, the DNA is TGTGCCAGCAGCCCGCCGACAGAGAATTCACCCCTCCACTTT. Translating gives CASSPPTENSPLHF.

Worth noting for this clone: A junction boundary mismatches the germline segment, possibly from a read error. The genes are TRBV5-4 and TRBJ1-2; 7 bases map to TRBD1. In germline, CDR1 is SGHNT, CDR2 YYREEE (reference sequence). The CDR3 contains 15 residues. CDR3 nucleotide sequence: TGTGCCAGCAGTTTGGTCCGGGACAGTAACTATGGCTACACCTTC. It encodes CASSLVRDSNYGYTF.

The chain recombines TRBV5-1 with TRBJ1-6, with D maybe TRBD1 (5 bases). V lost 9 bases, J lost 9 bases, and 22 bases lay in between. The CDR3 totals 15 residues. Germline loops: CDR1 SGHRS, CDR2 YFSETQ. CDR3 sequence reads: CATPGLGWKGSPLHF. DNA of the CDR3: TGCGCCACCCCAGGGTTAGGGTGGAAAGGTTCACCCCTCCACTTT.

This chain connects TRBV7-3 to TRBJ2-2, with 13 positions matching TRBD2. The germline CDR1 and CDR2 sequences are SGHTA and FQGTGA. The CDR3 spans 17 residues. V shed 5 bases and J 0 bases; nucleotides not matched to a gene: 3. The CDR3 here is CASSPGTSGANTGELFF. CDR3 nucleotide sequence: TGTGCCAGCAGCCCCGGGACTAGCGGGGCGAACACCGGGGAGCTGTTTTTT.

CDR3 nucleotide sequence: TGTGCCAGCAGTTCCAGGGGGCGCGTAGGCACAGATACGCAGTATTTT. Translated: CASSSRGRVGTDTQYF. The V call is TRBV28, the J call TRBJ2-3; TRBD1 matches at 8 bases. The CDR3 runs to 16 residues. Trimming cost V 4 bases and J 1 base; bases outside gene matches: 7. Germline V gene lookup returns CDR1 MDHEN and CDR2 SYDVKM.

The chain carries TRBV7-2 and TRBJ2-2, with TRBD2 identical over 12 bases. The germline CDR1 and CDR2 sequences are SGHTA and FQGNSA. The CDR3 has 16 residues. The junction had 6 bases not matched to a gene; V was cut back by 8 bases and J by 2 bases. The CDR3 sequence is CASAGLAGSNTGELFF. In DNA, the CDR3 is TGTGCCAGCGCTGGACTAGCGGGATCTAACACCGGGGAGCTGTTTTTT.

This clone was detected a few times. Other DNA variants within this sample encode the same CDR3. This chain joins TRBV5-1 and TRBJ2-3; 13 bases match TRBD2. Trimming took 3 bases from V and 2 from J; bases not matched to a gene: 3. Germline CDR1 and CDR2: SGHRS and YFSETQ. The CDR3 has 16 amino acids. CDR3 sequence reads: CASSSGTSGDTDTQYF. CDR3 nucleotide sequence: TGCGCCAGCAGCTCGGGGACTAGCGGGGACACAGATACGCAGTATTTT. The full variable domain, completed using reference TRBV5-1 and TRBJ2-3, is KAGVTQTPRYLIKTRGQQVTLSCSPISGHRSVSWYQQTPGQGLQFLFEYFSETQRNKGNFPGRFSGRQFSNSRSEMNVSTLELGDSALYLCASSSGTSGDTDTQYFGPGTRLTVL.

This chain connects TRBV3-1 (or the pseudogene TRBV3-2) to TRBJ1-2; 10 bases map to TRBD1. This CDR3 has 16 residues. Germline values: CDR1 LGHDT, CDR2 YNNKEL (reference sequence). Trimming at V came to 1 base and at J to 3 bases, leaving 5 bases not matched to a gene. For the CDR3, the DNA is TGTGCCAGCAGCCAAGGGACAGGGGGGATTTACTATGGCTACACCTTC. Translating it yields CASSQGTGGIYYGYTF.

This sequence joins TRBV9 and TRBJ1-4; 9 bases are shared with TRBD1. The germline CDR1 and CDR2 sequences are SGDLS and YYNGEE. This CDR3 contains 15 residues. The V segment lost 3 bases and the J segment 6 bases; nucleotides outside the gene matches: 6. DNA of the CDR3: TGTGCCAGCAGCGGAACACAGGGGGCTGATGAAAAACTGTTTTTT. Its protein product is CASSGTQGADEKLFF.

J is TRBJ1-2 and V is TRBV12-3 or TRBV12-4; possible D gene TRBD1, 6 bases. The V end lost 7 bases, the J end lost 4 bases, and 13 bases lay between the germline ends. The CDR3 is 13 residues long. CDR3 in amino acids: CASTGTLTYGYTF. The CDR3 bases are TGTGCCAGCACCGGGACACTAACCTATGGCTACACCTTC.

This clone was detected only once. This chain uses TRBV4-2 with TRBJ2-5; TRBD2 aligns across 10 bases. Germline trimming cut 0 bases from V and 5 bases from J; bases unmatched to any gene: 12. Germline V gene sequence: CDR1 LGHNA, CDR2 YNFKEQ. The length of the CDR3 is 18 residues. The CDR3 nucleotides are TGTGCCAGCAGCCAAGAATGGGCTAGCGGGAGTAGAGTTGAGACCCAGTACTTC. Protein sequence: CASSQEWASGSRVETQYF.

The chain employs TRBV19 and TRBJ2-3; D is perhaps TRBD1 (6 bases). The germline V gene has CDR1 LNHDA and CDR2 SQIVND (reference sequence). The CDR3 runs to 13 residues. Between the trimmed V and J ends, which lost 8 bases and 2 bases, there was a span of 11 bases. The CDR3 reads CASLQGNTDTQYF. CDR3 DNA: TGTGCCAGTCTGCAGGGGAACACAGATACGCAGTATTTT.

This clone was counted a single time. The CDR3 DNA follows: TGTGCCTGGAGTGGGGGAGAAGAGACCCAGTACTTC. Translating gives CAWSGGEETQYF. This chain links TRBV30 with TRBJ2-5; D is possibly TRBD2 (5 bases). V was trimmed by 1 base and J by 3 bases, leaving 6 bases between them. The CDR3 extends over 12 amino acids. Germline CDR1 GTSNPN, CDR2 SVGIG (reference sequence).

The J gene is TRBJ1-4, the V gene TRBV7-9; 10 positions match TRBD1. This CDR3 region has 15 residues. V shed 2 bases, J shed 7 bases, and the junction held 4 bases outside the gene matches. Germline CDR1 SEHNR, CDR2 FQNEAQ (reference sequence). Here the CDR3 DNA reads TGTGCCAGCAGCTTAACGACAGGGGGCGTTGAAAAACTGTTTTTT. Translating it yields CASSLTTGGVEKLFF.

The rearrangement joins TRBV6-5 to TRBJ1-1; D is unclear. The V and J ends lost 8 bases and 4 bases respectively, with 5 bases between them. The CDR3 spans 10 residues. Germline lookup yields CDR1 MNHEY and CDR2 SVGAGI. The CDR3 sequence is CASRFTEAFF. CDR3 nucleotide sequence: TGTGCCAGCCGGTTCACTGAAGCTTTCTTT.

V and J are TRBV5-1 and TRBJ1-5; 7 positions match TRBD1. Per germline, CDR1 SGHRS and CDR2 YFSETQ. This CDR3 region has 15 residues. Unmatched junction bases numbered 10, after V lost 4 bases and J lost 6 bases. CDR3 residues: CASSRDPGQSQPQHF. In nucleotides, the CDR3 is TGCGCCAGCAGCCGCGACCCGGGACAGTCTCAGCCCCAGCATTTT.

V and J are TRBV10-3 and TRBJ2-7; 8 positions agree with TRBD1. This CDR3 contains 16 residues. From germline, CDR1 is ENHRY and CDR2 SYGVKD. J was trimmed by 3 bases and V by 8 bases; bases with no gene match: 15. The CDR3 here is CAIQGGGQGANYEQYF. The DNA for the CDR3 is TGTGCCATCCAAGGGGGTGGCCAGGGGGCGAACTACGAGCAGTACTTC.